This TCR beta chain was sequenced in a study of human T cells and chemical hapten exposure. Original analysis: A per-sample median of roughly 96,000 TCRs was observed, with a range of roughly 20,000 to 690,600. Each CDR3 protein is one row after TCRdb ran MiXCR on the RACE reads. The V and J calls and clone size are TCRdb's, not the authors'. Here the sample spans approximately 260,000 distinct CDR3 sequences, around 7.7% being singletons. Trimming cost V 3 bases and J 5 bases, with 2 bases left between them. The CDR3 sequence is 11 residues long. Study-level points and caveats: In the PT1 data, expanded TCR counts showed a positive correlation with patch test score. Expanded TCRs were compared with controls, and the expanded TCRs formed significantly more large CDR3 similarity clusters. Because all patients had alopecia, their immune responses might differ from healthy ones.

Regarding this clonotype: The antigen is unknown.

Regarding time point: pre-sensitization, week 0. As to treatment: therapeutic diphenylcyclopropenone sensitization with weekly scalp DPC. This receptor was taken from a man aged 18 to 35 with alopecia areata. Some clones in this sample may be carry-over from other donors' samples. The starting material was whole blood, obtained in connection with sensitization to the hapten diphenylcyclopropenone (DPC). The chain uses TRBV12-3 or TRBV12-4 and TRBJ1-5; D is unresolved. The CDR3 region has the DNA TGTGCCAGCAGTTTGTATCAGCCCCAGCATTTT. This gives the protein CASSLYQPQHF.